A selection of T cell receptor beta chains follows, all from one sample in a study of blood T cell repertoires in COVID-19. Repertoires were generated with immunoSEQ multiplex PCR, while TCRdb's copy carries only in-frame clones and drops some. The sample includes 150,000 to 200,000 clones, about 74% seen only once; the top ten take about 3%. Sequencing was performed on peripheral blood. The receptors derive from a woman of 80 years or more with acute or convalescent COVID-19. Each CDR3 is given with its conserved first and last residue. The order of the fields is D gene, V gene, clone size, J gene, CDR3 DNA, CDR3 protein. D genes are given only for firm matches. Clone size is stated in some rows and not others, as once, few, many or a class when expanded.

>.|TRBV29-1|.|TRBJ1-5
TGCAGCGTTCACACTGGGGGGGTCGATCAGCCCCAGCATTTT
CSVHTGGVDQPQHF
>TRBD1|TRBV2|.|TRBJ1-5
TGTGCCAGCAGGTCCGGACAGGGGAGTAATCAGCCCCAGCATTTT
CASRSGQGSNQPQHF
>TRBD1|TRBV2|.|TRBJ1-2
TGTGCCAGCAGTGCGGAGGGGGCCTATGGCTACACCTTC
CASSAEGAYGYTF
>TRBD2|TRBV19|.|TRBJ2-3
TGTGCCAGTAGTATGGGGCTAGCGGGAGAGGTCACAGATACGCAGTATTTT
CASSMGLAGEVTDTQYF
>TRBD1|TRBV7-2|.|TRBJ2-5
TGTGCCAGCACCCCCAGGGGGCTCGAGACCCAGTACTTC
CASTPRGLETQYF
>TRBD2|TRBV9|few|TRBJ2-1
TGTGCCAGCAGCGTAGCCAGCGGGAGGGCTAATGAGCAGTTCTTC
CASSVASGRANEQFF
>TRBD1|TRBV28|.|TRBJ2-5
TGTGCCAGCAGTTTTTACGACAGGGAAGAGACCCAGTACTTC
CASSFYDREETQYF
>.|TRBV5-1|few|TRBJ2-1
TGCGCCAGCAGCTTCGCAGGGGAGAACAATGAGCAGTTCTTC
CASSFAGENNEQFF
>.|TRBV21-1|.|TRBJ1-5
TGTGCCAGCAGCAAAAAAGTGGGGGCTCTCCAGACGCCGTTTTTGTCGCCCCAGCATTTT
CASSKKVGALQTPFLSPQHF
>TRBD1|TRBV2|.|TRBJ1-6
TGTGCCAGCAGGGAGGACAGGGTCTACTCACCCCTCCACTTT
CASREDRVYSPLHF
>.|TRBV5-1|few|TRBJ1-4
TGCGCCAGCAGCTTGGCCGGAACGGGGAATGAAAAACTGTTTTTT
CASSLAGTGNEKLFF
>.|TRBV4-1|.|TRBJ1-5
TGCGCCAGCAGCCAAGCAACATTTAGCAATCAGCCCCAGCATTTT
CASSQATFSNQPQHF
>.|TRBV5-1|.|TRBJ1-1
TGCGCCAGCAGCTTGACTGGGAGGAACACTGAAGCTTTCTTT
CASSLTGRNTEAFF
>TRBD2|TRBV27|.|TRBJ2-1
TGTGCCAGCAGTTCGCTAGCGGGTTCCTACAATGAGCAGTTCTTC
CASSSLAGSYNEQFF
>TRBD1|TRBV5-1|.|TRBJ1-3
TGCGCCAGCAGCTTGGACAGGGGCACTGGAAACACCATATATTTT
CASSLDRGTGNTIYF
>.|TRBV2|few|TRBJ1-2
TGTGCCAGCAGTGAAGCGCTTGGGAGCTATGGCTACACCTTC
CASSEALGSYGYTF